The entry below gives a single T cell receptor (beta chain) sequence along with its context. Its antigen remains unknown. Treatment indicated: approximately 11-day PBMC culture with coronavirus spike peptide pools or control peptides (ViraFEST assay). The ViraFEST method relied on peptide pools to expand antigen-specific T cells, followed by TCR sequencing. This sample is drawn from a study of vaccination and CD4 T cells after COVID-19. Overall study context: A vaccine, either BNT162b2 or mRNA-1273, was given to participants in two doses. Post-vaccine sampling followed dose two by a median 72 days (range 14 to 241).

An Oncomine TCR Beta short-read assay was used to sequence the DNA from cultured CD4+ T cells. Genomic DNA was taken out of cultured CD4+ T cells by extraction. TCRdb re-called the PCR reads through MiXCR, storing one row per CDR3 protein. The table lists over 10,000 distinct CDR3 sequences, less than 55% of them singletons, with roughly 6.9% in the top ten. The CDR3 consists of 13 residues. Germline CDR1 SQVTM, CDR2 ANQGSEA. Trimming took 5 bases from V and 3 from J; bases not matched to a gene: 3. Sequencing was performed on CD4+ T cells from blood, cultured in vitro. The rearrangement joins TRBV29-1 to TRBJ2-2; TRBD2 matches 7 bases. This sequence originates from a human donor who had recovered from COVID-19. CDR3 loop: CSVRGVDTGELFF. The CDR3 DNA sequence: TGCAGCGTTCGGGGGGTAGACACCGGGGAGCTGTTTTTT.